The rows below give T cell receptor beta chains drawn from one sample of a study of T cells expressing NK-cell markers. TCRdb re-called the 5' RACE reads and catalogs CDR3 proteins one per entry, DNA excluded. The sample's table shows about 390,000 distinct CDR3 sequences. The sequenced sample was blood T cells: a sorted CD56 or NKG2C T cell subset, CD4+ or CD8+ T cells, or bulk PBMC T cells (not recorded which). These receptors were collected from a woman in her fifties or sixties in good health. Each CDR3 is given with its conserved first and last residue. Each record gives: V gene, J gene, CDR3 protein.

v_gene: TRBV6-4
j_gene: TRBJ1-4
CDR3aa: CASSLGPGTTLFF

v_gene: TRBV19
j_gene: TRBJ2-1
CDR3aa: CASLGPGARSSYNEQFF

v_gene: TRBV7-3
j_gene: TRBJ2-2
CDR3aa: CASSFYGQAGELFF

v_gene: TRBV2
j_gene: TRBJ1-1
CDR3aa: CASRSDTYNTEAFF

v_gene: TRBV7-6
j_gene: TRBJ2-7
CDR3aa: CASSWGDSSYEQYF

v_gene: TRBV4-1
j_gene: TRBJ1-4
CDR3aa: CASSPKGRANEKLFF

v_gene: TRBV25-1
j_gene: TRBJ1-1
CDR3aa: CASSKDERNSEAFF

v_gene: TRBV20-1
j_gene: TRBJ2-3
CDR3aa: CSARDRREPPTDTQYF

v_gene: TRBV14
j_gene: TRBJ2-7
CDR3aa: CASSQTTGTEQYF

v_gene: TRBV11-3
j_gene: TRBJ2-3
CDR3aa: CASSLDLRTGGTDTQYF

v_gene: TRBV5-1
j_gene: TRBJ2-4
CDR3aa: CASSNHGTSGGENIQYF

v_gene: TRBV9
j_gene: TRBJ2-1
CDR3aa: CASSVGLGAGEQFF

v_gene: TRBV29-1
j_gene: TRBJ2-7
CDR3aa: CSALRRDSYEQYF

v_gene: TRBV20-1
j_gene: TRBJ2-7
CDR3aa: CSARRTTGKHEQYF

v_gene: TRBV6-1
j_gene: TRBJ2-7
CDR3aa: CASREGVWVSGGYEQYF

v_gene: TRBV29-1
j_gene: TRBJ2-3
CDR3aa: CSVLAGFDTDTQYF

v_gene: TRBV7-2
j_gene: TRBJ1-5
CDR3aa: CASSSAGGHQPQHF

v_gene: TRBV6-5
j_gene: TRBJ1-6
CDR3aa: CASSYYQLRSPLHF

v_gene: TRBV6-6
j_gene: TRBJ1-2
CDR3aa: CASSYPRQGWGYTF

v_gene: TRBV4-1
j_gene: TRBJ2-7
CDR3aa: CASSQWGRASEQYF

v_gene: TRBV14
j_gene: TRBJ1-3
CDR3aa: CAETPGQPAVDTIYF

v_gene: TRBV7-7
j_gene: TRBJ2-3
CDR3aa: CASSPGGGFDTQYF

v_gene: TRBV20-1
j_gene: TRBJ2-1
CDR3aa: CSASGRASDEQFF

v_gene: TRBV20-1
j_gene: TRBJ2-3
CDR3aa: CSAPGPRRDTQYF

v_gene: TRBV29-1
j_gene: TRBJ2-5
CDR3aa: CSVVGRAGSWAETQYF

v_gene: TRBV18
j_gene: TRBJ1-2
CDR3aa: CASSPITVYGYTF

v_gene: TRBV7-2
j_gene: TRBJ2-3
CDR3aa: CASSLGLERADTQYF

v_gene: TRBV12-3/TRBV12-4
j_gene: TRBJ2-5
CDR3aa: CASSFQGPRETQYF

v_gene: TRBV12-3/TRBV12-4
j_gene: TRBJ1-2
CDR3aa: CASSHSDRGYGYTF

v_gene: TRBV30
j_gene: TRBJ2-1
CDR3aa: CAWSGTSGSYEQFF

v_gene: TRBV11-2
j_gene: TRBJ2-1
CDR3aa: CASSLTSGINEQFF

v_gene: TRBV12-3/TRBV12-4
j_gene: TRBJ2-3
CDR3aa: CASSLAHGNTQYF

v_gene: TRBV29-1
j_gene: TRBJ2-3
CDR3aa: CSVALRPLFPRSDTQYF

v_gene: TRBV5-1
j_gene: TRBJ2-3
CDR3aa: CASSTLAGTTNTQYF

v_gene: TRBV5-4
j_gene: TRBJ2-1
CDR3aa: CASSLESSSEQFF

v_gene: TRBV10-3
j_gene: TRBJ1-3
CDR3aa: CAISDRGRAGNTIYF

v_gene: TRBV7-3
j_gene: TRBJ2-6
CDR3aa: CASSSFTGGASVLTF

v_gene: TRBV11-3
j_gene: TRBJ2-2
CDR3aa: CASTFSRARDTGELFF

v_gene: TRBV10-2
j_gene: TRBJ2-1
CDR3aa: CASTGRTSRGEQFF

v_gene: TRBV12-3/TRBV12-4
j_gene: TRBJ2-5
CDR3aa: CASRNSGGQETQYF

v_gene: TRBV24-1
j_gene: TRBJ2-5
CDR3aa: CATSPFGVETQYF

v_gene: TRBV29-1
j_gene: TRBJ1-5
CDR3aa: CSVVSRGGQPQHF

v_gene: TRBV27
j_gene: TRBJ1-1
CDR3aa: CASSDRAPNTEAFF

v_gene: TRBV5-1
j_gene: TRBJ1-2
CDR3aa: CASSGLQGFPPSGYTF

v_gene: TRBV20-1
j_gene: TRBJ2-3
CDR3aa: CSARDLWGRAKDTQYF

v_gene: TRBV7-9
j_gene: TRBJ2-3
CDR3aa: CASSLVSRTGGTDTQYF

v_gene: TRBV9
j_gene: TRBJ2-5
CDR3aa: CASSVGGAGWETQYF

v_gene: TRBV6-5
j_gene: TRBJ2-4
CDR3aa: CASKTGVSKNIQYF

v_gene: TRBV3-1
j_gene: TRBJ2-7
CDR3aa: CASSQEILAGDEQYF